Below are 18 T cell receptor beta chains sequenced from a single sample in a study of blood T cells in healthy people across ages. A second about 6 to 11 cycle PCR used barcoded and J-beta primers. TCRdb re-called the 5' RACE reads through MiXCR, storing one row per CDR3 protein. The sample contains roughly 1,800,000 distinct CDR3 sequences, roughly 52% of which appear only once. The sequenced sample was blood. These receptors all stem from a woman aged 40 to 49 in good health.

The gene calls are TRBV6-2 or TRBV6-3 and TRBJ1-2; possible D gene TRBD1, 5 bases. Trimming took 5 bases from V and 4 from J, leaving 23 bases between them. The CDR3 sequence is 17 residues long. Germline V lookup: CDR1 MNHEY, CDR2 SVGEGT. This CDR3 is CASSLREAAIQSYGYTF. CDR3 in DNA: TGTGCCAGCAGTCTCAGGGAGGCGGCGATTCAAAGCTATGGCTACACCTTC.

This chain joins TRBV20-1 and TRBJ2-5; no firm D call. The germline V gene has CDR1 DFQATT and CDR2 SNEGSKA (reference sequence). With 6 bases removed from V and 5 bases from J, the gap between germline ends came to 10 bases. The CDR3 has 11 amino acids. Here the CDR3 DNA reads TGCAGTGCGGGATCAGAGGAGACCCAGTACTTC. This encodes CSAGSEETQYF.

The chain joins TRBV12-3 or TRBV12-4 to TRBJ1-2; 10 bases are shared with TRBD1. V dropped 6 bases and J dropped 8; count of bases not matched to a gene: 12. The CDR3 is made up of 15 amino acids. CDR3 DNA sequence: TGTGCCAGCAGACGATCGATCCGGGACAGGGGCGGCTACACCTTC. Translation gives CASRRSIRDRGGYTF.

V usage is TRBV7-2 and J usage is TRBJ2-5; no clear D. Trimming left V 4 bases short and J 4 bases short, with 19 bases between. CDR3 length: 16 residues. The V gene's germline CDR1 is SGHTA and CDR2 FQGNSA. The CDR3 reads CASSSQPGLWRETQYF. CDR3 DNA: TGTGCCAGCAGCTCCCAGCCGGGTTTGTGGAGAGAGACCCAGTACTTC.

The CDR3 here is CASSPIAGGLQTQYF. The CDR3, as DNA: TGTGCCAGCAGTCCTATAGCGGGGGGCTTGCAGACCCAGTACTTC. The chain uses TRBV6-6 and TRBJ2-4, with 10 bases aligning to TRBD2. The better agreement between TRBJ2-5 and the DNA end casts doubt on the J call. CDR3 size: 15 residues. CDR1 is MNHNY and CDR2 is SVGAGI in the germline V gene (reference sequence).

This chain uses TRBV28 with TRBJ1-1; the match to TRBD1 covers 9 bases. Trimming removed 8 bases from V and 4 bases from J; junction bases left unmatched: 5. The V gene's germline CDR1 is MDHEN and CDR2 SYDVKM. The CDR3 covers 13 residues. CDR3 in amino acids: CASAQGAITEAFF. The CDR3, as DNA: TGTGCCAGCGCACAGGGGGCGATCACTGAAGCTTTCTTT.

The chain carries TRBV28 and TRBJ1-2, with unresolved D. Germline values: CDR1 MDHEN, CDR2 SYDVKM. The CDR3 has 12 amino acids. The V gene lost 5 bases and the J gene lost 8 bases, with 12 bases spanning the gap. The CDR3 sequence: CASSKDIKGYTF. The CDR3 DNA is TGTGCCAGCAGTAAAGATATTAAGGGCTACACCTTC.

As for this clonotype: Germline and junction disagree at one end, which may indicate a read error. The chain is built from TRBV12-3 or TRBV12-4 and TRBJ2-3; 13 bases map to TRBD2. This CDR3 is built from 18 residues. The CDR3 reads CAGSPPLGTSGDTDTQYF. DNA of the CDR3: TGTGCCGGCAGTCCACCCCTCGGGACTAGCGGGGACACAGATACGCAGTATTTT.

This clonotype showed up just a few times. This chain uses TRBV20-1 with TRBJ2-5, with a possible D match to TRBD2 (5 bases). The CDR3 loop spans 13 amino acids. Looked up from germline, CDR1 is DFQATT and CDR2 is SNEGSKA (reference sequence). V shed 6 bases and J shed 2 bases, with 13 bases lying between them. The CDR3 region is CSARRVGQETQYF. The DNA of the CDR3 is TGCAGTGCCCGGCGGGTCGGACAAGAGACCCAGTACTTC.

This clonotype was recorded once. The CDR3 DNA reads TGCGCCAGCAGCTTAGGCAGGGTAGGAGGAGAGACCCAGTACTTC. Protein: CASSLGRVGGETQYF. V usage is TRBV5-1 and J usage is TRBJ2-5, with D perhaps being TRBD1 or TRBD2 (5 bases each). The V end lost 2 bases, the J end lost 4 bases, and 15 bases lay between the germline ends. Germline V gene lookup returns CDR1 SGHRS and CDR2 YFSETQ. The CDR3 loop spans 15 amino acids.

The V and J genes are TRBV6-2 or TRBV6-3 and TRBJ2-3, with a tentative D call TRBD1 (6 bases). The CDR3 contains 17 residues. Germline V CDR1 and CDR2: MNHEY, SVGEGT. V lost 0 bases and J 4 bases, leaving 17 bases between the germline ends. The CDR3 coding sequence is TGTGCCAGCAGTTACTCGAGGGGGAAAGGGAGCGCAGATACGCAGTATTTT. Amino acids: CASSYSRGKGSADTQYF.

DNA for the CDR3: TGCAGTGCTAGCGAAGGACAGGGCGGGAATTCACCCCTCCACTTT. Protein product: CSASEGQGGNSPLHF. The gene calls are TRBV20-1 and TRBJ1-6, with 8 positions matching TRBD1. The CDR3 spans 15 residues. The junction had 8 bases not matched to a gene; V was cut back by 3 bases and J by 7 bases. Germline lookup yields CDR1 DFQATT and CDR2 SNEGSKA (reference sequence).

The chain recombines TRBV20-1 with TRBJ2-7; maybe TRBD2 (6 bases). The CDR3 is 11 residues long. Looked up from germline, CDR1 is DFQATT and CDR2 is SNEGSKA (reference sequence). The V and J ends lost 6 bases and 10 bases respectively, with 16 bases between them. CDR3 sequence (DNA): TGCAGTGCACGGGACTGGGACGTTCAGTACTTC. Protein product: CSARDWDVQYF.

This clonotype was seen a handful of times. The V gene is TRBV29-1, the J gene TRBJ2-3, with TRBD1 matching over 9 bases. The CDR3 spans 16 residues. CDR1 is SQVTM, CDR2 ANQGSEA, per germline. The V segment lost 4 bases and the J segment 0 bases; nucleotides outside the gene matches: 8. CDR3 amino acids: CSVAPGQGPSTDTQYF. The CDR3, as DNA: TGCAGCGTTGCCCCGGGACAGGGACCCAGCACAGATACGCAGTATTTT.

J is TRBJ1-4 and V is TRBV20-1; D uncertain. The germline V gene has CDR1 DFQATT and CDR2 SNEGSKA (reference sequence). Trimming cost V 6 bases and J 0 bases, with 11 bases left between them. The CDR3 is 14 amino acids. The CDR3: CSAGRAATNEKLFF. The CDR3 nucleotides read TGCAGTGCCGGTAGAGCTGCAACTAATGAAAAACTGTTTTTT.

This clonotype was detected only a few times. CDR3 nucleotides: TGCAGTGCTAGAGATCACGGCAGAGCTAACTATGGCTACACCTTC. Translating gives CSARDHGRANYGYTF. This sequence joins TRBV20-1 and TRBJ1-2; D gene unclear. The germline V gene has CDR1 DFQATT and CDR2 SNEGSKA (reference sequence). Between the trimmed V and J ends, which lost 0 bases and 0 bases, there was a span of 11 bases. The CDR3 runs to 15 residues.

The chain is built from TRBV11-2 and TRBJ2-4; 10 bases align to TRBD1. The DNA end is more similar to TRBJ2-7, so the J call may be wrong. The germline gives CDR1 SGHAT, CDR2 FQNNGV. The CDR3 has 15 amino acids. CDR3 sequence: CASSLPGQGTHEQYF. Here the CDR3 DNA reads TGTGCCAGCAGCTTACCGGGACAGGGGACCCACGAGCAGTACTTC.

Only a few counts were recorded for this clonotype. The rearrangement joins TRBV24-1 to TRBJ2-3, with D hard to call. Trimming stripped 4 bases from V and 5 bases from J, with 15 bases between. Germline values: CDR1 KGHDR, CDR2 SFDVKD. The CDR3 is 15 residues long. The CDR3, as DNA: TGTGCCACCAGTGAACCAAGGGATCTTGGAGATACGCAGTATTTT. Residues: CATSEPRDLGDTQYF.